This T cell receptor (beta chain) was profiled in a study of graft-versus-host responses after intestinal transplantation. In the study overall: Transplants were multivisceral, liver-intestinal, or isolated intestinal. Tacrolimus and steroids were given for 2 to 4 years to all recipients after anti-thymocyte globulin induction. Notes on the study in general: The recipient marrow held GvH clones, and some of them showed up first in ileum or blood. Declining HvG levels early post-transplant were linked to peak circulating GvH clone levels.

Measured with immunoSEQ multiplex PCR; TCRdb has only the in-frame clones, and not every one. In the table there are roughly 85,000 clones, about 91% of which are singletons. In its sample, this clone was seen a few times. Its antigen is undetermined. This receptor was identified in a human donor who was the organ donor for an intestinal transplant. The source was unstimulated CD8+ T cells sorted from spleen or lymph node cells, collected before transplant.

Written as DNA, the CDR3 is TGTGCCAGCAGTTACTCATCGAAATCTGGAAACACCATATATTTT. This gives the protein CASSYSSKSGNTIYF. The chain has TRBV6-6 and TRBJ1-3; D ambiguous. Trimming took 0 bases from V and 1 from J, leaving 7 bases between them. This CDR3 has 15 residues. Germline CDR1 reads MNHNY; CDR2 reads SVGAGI (reference sequence).